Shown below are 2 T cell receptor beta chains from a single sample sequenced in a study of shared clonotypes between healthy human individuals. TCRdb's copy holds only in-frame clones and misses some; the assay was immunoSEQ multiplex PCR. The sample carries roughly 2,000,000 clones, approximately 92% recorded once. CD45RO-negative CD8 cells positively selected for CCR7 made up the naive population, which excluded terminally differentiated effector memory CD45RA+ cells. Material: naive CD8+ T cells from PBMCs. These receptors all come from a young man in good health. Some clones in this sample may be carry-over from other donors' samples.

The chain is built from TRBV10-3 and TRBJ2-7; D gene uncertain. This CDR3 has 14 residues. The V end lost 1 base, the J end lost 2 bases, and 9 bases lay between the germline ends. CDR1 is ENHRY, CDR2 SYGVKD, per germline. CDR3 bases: TGTGCCATCAGTGAGTTAGGTAGGCCCTACGAGCAGTACTTC. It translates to CAISELGRPYEQYF.

The CDR3 DNA is TGCAGCGCGGAGGATCCCCATTACACAGATACGCAGTATTTT. This gives the protein CSAEDPHYTDTQYF. The V and J genes are TRBV29-1 and TRBJ2-3; D is possibly TRBD2 (5 bases). Per the germline V gene, CDR1 is SQVTM and CDR2 is ANQGSEA. The V end lost 7 bases, the J end lost 2 bases, and 16 bases lay between the germline ends. The CDR3 consists of 14 residues.